This T cell receptor (beta chain) was obtained from a study of T cell changes during pregnancy in multiple sclerosis. V dropped 2 bases and J dropped 1 base, with 19 bases sitting between them. The CDR3 covers 18 residues. Germline V gene data show CDR1 as SEHNR and CDR2 as FQNEAQ (reference sequence). This table comes from immunoSEQ multiplex PCR, and its TCRdb copy is limited to in-frame clones, with some not included. There are fewer than 75,000 clones in the sample; roughly 90% occur only once, and roughly 5.7% lies in the top ten. Sequenced material: CD8+ T cells from peripheral blood mononuclear cells, taken before pregnancy. The clonotype was recovered from a female donor with multiple sclerosis, enrolled in a pregnancy study. The chain recombines TRBV7-9 with TRBJ2-3; TRBD2 might be the D (6 bases). The CDR3 nucleotides are TGTGCCAGCAGCTTATTCCCGGGACTTGGTGACGGCACAGATACGCAGTATTTT. Its protein product is CASSLFPGLGDGTDTQYF.